This entry lists 22 T cell receptor beta chains sequenced from one sample in a study of blood T cell repertoires in COVID-19. The repertoire was sequenced with immunoSEQ multiplex PCR; TCRdb's copy has only in-frame clones and lacks some. The sample has about 15,000 clones; roughly 80% are singletons. Sequencing used peripheral blood. The source of these receptors is a man between 65 and 85 years old with active or convalescent COVID-19.

This chain joins TRBV10-2 and TRBJ1-4; no reliable D call. Germline lookup yields CDR1 WSHSY and CDR2 SAAADI. The CDR3 loop spans 11 amino acids. The V and J ends lost 9 bases and 1 base respectively, with 3 bases between them. CDR3 nucleotides: TGCGCCAGTAAAACTAATGAAAAACTGTTTTTT. As protein: CASKTNEKLFF.

The chain recombines TRBV28 with TRBJ2-5; D is unclear. V dropped 4 bases and J dropped 1 base, with 10 bases sitting between them. Germline V gene data show CDR1 as MDHEN and CDR2 as SYDVKM. The CDR3 has 14 amino acids. The CDR3 loop reads CASSYHRAQETQYF. CDR3 nucleotide sequence: TGTGCCAGCAGTTATCACAGAGCCCAAGAGACCCAGTACTTC.

The genes are TRBV7-9 and TRBJ2-7; D is undetermined. V was cut by 2 bases and J by 3 bases, with 8 bases left in between. Per the germline V gene, CDR1 is SEHNR and CDR2 is FQNEAQ (reference sequence). The CDR3 length is 13 residues. DNA of the CDR3: TGTGCCAGCAGCTTAAGTTACGGCTACGAGCAGTACTTC. This gives the protein CASSLSYGYEQYF.

The chain carries TRBV28 and TRBJ2-5; D possibly corresponds to TRBD2 (7 bases). The CDR3 extends over 12 amino acids. Looked up from germline, CDR1 is MDHEN and CDR2 is SYDVKM. With 8 bases removed from V and 5 bases from J, the gap between germline ends came to 12 bases. The CDR3: CASLGGVETQYF. The CDR3 DNA reads as TGTGCCAGCTTAGGGGGGGTGGAGACCCAGTACTTC.

J is TRBJ2-2 and V is TRBV27; D ambiguous. The CDR3 has 14 residues. Germline V CDR1 and CDR2: MNHEY, SMNVEV (reference sequence). The V and J ends lost 0 bases and 8 bases respectively, with 10 bases between them. DNA for the CDR3: TGTGCCAGCAGTTTATCCGAGATGGTGGGGGAGCTGTTTTTT. Translation: CASSLSEMVGELFF.

This clone has only a few counts. This chain uses TRBV5-4 with TRBJ2-1; D gene ambiguous. V shed 3 bases and J shed 6 bases, with 16 bases lying between them. The CDR3 has 15 residues. The V gene's germline CDR1 is SGHNT and CDR2 YYREEE (reference sequence). CDR3 residues: CASSSDLQRSNEQFF. As DNA, the CDR3 is TGTGCCAGCAGCTCCGATCTACAACGGAGCAATGAGCAGTTCTTC.

The rearrangement joins TRBV6-2 or TRBV6-3 to TRBJ1-5, with 7 bases matching TRBD1. The CDR3 is made up of 13 amino acids. V gave up 6 bases and J gave up 3 bases; unmatched junction bases: 2. Per germline, CDR1 MNHEY and CDR2 SVGEGT. The CDR3 sequence: CASSDRVNQPQHF. The CDR3 DNA follows: TGTGCCAGCAGCGACAGGGTCAATCAGCCCCAGCATTTT.

The chain uses TRBV19 and TRBJ1-4; 8 bases map to TRBD1. Germline CDR1 is LNHDA and CDR2 is SQIVND (reference sequence). Unmatched junction bases numbered 8, after V lost 6 bases and J lost 8 bases. The CDR3 contains 14 residues. As DNA, the CDR3 is TGTGCCAGTAGCCTCAGGGGGCTGGGAGAAAAACTGTTTTTT. Amino acids: CASSLRGLGEKLFF.

The rearrangement uses TRBV6-2 or TRBV6-3 and TRBJ2-3, with 9 bases matching TRBD2. V dropped 5 bases and J dropped 0; count of bases not matched to a gene: 9. This CDR3 is 17 amino acids long. The germline V gene has CDR1 MNHEY and CDR2 SVGEGT. CDR3 protein: CASSLSGGPISTDTQYF. As DNA, the CDR3 is TGTGCCAGCAGTCTTAGCGGGGGCCCTATTAGCACAGATACGCAGTATTTT.

The V and J genes are TRBV5-1 and TRBJ2-1; 8 nucleotides align to TRBD2. The CDR3 contains 15 residues. V shed 0 bases, J shed 3 bases, and the junction held 2 bases outside the gene matches. Germline CDR1 reads SGHRS; CDR2 reads YFSETQ. In DNA, the CDR3 is TGCGCCAGCAGCTTGGCGACTAGCGTCTACAATGAGCAGTTCTTC. This sequence encodes CASSLATSVYNEQFF. Supplemented by reference TRBV5-1 and TRBJ2-1, the full variable domain reads KAGVTQTPRYLIKTRGQQVTLSCSPISGHRSVSWYQQTPGQGLQFLFEYFSETQRNKGNFPGRFSGRQFSNSRSEMNVSTLELGDSALYLCASSLATSVYNEQFFGPGTRLTVL.

The V and J genes are TRBV5-1 and TRBJ2-1, with D maybe TRBD2 (6 bases). V shed 4 bases and J shed 0 bases, with 17 bases lying between them. Germline loops: CDR1 SGHRS, CDR2 YFSETQ. CDR3 length: 17 residues. For the CDR3, the DNA is TGCGCCAGCAGCCCCGATGGGCTAGCGAGCTCCTACAATGAGCAGTTCTTC. This translates into CASSPDGLASSYNEQFF.

The chain couples TRBV2 to TRBJ2-7; 7 bases are a match to TRBD1. Germline assignment: CDR1 SNHLY and CDR2 FYNNEI. Unmatched junction bases numbered 5, after V lost 6 bases and J lost 3 bases. This CDR3 spans 13 amino acids. The CDR3 region is CASRSGQNYEQYF. CDR3 in DNA: TGTGCCAGCAGGTCGGGACAGAACTACGAGCAGTACTTC.

The J gene is TRBJ1-3, the V gene TRBV6-5; D remains ambiguous. Germline V gene data show CDR1 as MNHEY and CDR2 as SVGAGI. This CDR3 contains 15 residues. The V gene lost 0 bases and the J gene lost 0 bases, with 6 bases spanning the gap. CDR3 in DNA: TGTGCCAGCAGTTACTCGGCCATCTCTGGAAACACCATATATTTT. Encoded protein: CASSYSAISGNTIYF.

This clone came up once. V and J are TRBV11-3 and TRBJ2-3, with D uncertain. Germline V gene sequence: CDR1 SGHNT, CDR2 YENEEA. The V end was cut by 1 base, the J end by 4 bases, with 18 bases between. The CDR3 is 17 amino acids. CDR3 residues: CASSLGSGTPQPDTQYF. Written as DNA, the CDR3 is TGTGCCAGCAGCTTAGGAAGTGGTACTCCCCAACCAGATACGCAGTATTTT.

The chain carries TRBV28 and TRBJ2-5; 10 bases are a match to TRBD1. The ends lost 2 bases at V and 10 bases at J; junction bases unmatched: 10. This CDR3 is built from 15 residues. Germline-derived CDR1 and CDR2 are MDHEN and SYDVKM. This CDR3 reads CASSLGGLTGGDQYF. For the CDR3, the DNA is TGTGCCAGCAGTTTAGGGGGACTGACAGGGGGCGACCAGTACTTC.

V gene TRBV2 combines with J gene TRBJ2-7; 8 bases map to TRBD1. Germline V gives CDR1 SNHLY, CDR2 FYNNEI. CDR3 size: 13 residues. V dropped 7 bases and J dropped 6; count of bases not matched to a gene: 8. CDR3 sequence reads: CASTIDRGIEQYF. The CDR3 DNA is TGTGCCAGCACAATTGACAGGGGTATCGAGCAGTACTTC. The whole variable domain, remainder taken from reference TRBV2 and TRBJ2-7, is EPEVTQTPSHQVTQMGQEVILRCVPISNHLYFYWYRQILGQKVEFLVSFYNNEISEKSEIFDDQFSVERPDGSNFTLKIRSTKLEDSAMYFCASTIDRGIEQYFGPGTRLTVT.

The CDR3 sequence is CASKELRGTGNTIYF. Here the CDR3 DNA reads TGTGCCAGTAAAGAACTACGGGGTACCGGAAACACCATATATTTT. The V call is TRBV19, the J call TRBJ1-3; no firm D call. Trimming removed 7 bases at V and 4 bases at J, with 17 bases between. The germline V gene has CDR1 LNHDA and CDR2 SQIVND (reference sequence). The CDR3 is 15 residues long.

This chain links TRBV9 with TRBJ2-1, with TRBD2 identical over 7 bases. Germline-derived CDR1 and CDR2 are SGDLS and YYNGEE. Trimming removed 0 bases from V and 0 bases from J; junction bases left unmatched: 6. The CDR3 runs to 17 residues. The CDR3 is CASSVGLAASSYNEQFF. The CDR3 nucleotides read TGTGCCAGCAGCGTAGGGCTAGCGGCTAGCTCCTACAATGAGCAGTTCTTC.

The J gene is TRBJ2-7, the V gene TRBV5-5; D not certain. The CDR3 consists of 14 residues. The V and J ends lost 0 bases and 2 bases respectively, with 9 bases between them. Germline V gives CDR1 SGHKS, CDR2 YYEKEE (reference sequence). This CDR3 reads CASSLVAQTYEQYF. CDR3 bases: TGTGCCAGCAGCTTGGTGGCACAAACCTACGAGCAGTACTTC.

This chain connects TRBV28 to TRBJ2-2, with a weak D call TRBD1 (5 bases). The CDR3 length is 14 residues. Germline loops: CDR1 MDHEN, CDR2 SYDVKM. V was clipped by 3 bases and J by 6 bases, with 11 bases between them. The CDR3 sequence is CASSFGRDAGELFF. The CDR3 bases are TGTGCCAGCAGTTTCGGCAGGGATGCCGGGGAGCTGTTTTTT. The full variable domain, completed using reference TRBV28 and TRBJ2-2, is DVKVTQSSRYLVKRTGEKVFLECVQDMDHENMFWYRQDPGLGLRLIYFSYDVKMKEKGDIPEGYSVSREKKERFSLILESASTNQTSMYLCASSFGRDAGELFFGEGSRLTVL.

CDR3: CASGLAGGSEQFF. The CDR3, as DNA: TGTGCTAGTGGTTTGGCCGGGGGGAGTGAGCAGTTCTTC. The rearrangement links TRBV12-5 to TRBJ2-1, with 7 bases lining up with TRBD2. J gave up 9 bases and V 1 base, and 3 bases lay outside the gene matches. This CDR3 has 13 amino acids. Germline lookup yields CDR1 LGHNT and CDR2 FRNRAP.

The V and J genes are TRBV7-2 and TRBJ1-5, with D maybe TRBD1 (6 bases). The CDR3 totals 15 residues. The germline V gene encodes CDR1 SGHTA and CDR2 FQGNSA. The V end lost 5 bases, the J end lost 2 bases, and 13 bases lay between the germline ends. The CDR3 reads CASSPGPGGNQPQHF. The CDR3 bases are TGTGCCAGCAGCCCCGGGCCAGGGGGCAATCAGCCCCAGCATTTT.